The rows below give T cell receptor beta chains drawn from one sample of a study of blood T cell repertoires in COVID-19. The table came from immunoSEQ multiplex PCR; TCRdb's copy has only in-frame clones and leaves some out. The sample yields tens of thousands of clones, around 90% seen once. Source material: peripheral blood. These receptors came from a woman of 80 years or more with acute or convalescent COVID-19. The CDR3 runs from the conserved cysteine through the conserved F or W. Each record gives: D gene, clone size, V gene, J gene, CDR3 protein, CDR3 DNA. The D gene is left open where the match is weak. Size is stated for part of the rows, as once, few or many counts, or as a class when the clone is expanded.

D: NA
size: NA
V: TRBV7-6
J: TRBJ1-6
CDR3: CASSLFLAGANSPLHF
DNA: TGTGCCAGCAGCTTATTTCTGGCAGGGGCCAATTCACCCCTCCACTTT

D: TRBD1
size: NA
V: TRBV7-8
J: TRBJ1-2
CDR3: CASSSGTGVGYTF
DNA: TGTGCCAGCAGCTCCGGGACAGGGGTTGGCTACACCTTC

D: TRBD1
size: NA
V: TRBV6-5
J: TRBJ2-7
CDR3: CASSYPDRFPYEQYF
DNA: TGTGCCAGCAGTTACCCGGACAGGTTCCCCTACGAGCAGTACTTC

D: NA
size: NA
V: TRBV30
J: TRBJ1-5
CDR3: CAWSDYGNQPQHF
DNA: TGTGCCTGGAGTGATTATGGCAATCAGCCCCAGCATTTT

D: NA
size: NA
V: TRBV28
J: TRBJ2-7
CDR3: CASSPSGLSSYEQYF
DNA: TGTGCCAGCAGTCCCTCTGGTCTGAGTTCCTACGAGCAGTACTTC

D: TRBD2
size: NA
V: TRBV10-3
J: TRBJ2-2
CDR3: CAISEGTSGTNTGELFF
DNA: TGTGCCATCAGTGAGGGGACTAGCGGGACGAACACCGGGGAGCTGTTTTTT

D: TRBD2
size: once
V: TRBV7-2
J: TRBJ2-2
CDR3: CASSFNGLAGSYPGELFF
DNA: TGTGCCAGCAGCTTCAACGGACTAGCGGGGTCCTACCCGGGGGAGCTGTTTTTT

D: TRBD1
size: NA
V: TRBV6-5
J: TRBJ2-2
CDR3: CASSLGQANTGELFF
DNA: TGTGCCAGCAGCTTGGGACAGGCCAACACCGGGGAGCTGTTTTTT

D: NA
size: few
V: TRBV11-2
J: TRBJ2-7
CDR3: CASKGEETYEQYF
DNA: TGTGCCAGCAAAGGGGAGGAGACCTACGAGCAGTACTTC

D: TRBD2
size: NA
V: TRBV3-1/TRBV3-2
J: TRBJ2-5
CDR3: CASSQGVAGGPKTQYF
DNA: TGTGCCAGCAGCCAAGGTGTGGCGGGGGGGCCGAAGACCCAGTACTTC